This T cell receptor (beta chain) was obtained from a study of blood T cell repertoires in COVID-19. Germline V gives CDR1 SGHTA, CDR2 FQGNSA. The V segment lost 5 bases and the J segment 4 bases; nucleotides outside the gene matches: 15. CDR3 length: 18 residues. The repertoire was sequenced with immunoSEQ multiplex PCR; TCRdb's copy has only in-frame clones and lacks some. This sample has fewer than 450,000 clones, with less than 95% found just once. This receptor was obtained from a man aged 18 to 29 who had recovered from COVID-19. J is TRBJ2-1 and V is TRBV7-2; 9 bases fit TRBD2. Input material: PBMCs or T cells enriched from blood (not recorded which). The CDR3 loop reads CASSPLTSGTTHYNEQFF. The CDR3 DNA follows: TGTGCCAGCAGCCCACTGACTAGCGGTACTACTCATTACAATGAGCAGTTCTTC.